The 8 T cell receptor beta chains below were found in one sample sequenced in a study of T cell changes during pregnancy in multiple sclerosis. Sequencing used immunoSEQ multiplex PCR; TCRdb keeps in-frame clones, though not all of them. The table includes some 30,000 clones, roughly nine tenths detected once. This specimen consisted of CD8+ T cells from peripheral blood mononuclear cells, obtained in the third trimester of pregnancy. These receptors were obtained from a female donor with multiple sclerosis, enrolled in a pregnancy study.

This clone was seen more than once but under ten times. The chain carries TRBV2 and TRBJ2-7; no clear D. CDR3 length: 12 amino acids. V dropped 3 bases and J dropped 2 bases, with 5 bases sitting between them. Germline V gene data show CDR1 as SNHLY and CDR2 as FYNNEI. The CDR3 loop is CASSDEAYEQYF. CDR3 bases: TGTGCCAGCAGTGACGAGGCCTACGAGCAGTACTTC.

V and J are TRBV7-9 and TRBJ2-5, with 7 bases lining up with TRBD2. J gave up 3 bases and V 2 bases, and 0 bases lay outside the gene matches. Germline loops: CDR1 SEHNR, CDR2 FQNEAQ (reference sequence). This CDR3 region has 13 residues. DNA for the CDR3: TGTGCCAGCAGCTTAAGCGGGGAAGAGACCCAGTACTTC. As protein: CASSLSGEETQYF.

The V call is TRBV5-5, the J call TRBJ1-6; 7 nucleotides agree with TRBD1. Germline V CDR1 and CDR2: SGHKS, YYEKEE (reference sequence). This CDR3 is 15 amino acids long. With 6 bases clipped from V and 6 bases from J, the junction kept 9 bases outside the gene matches. The CDR3 coding sequence is TGTGCCAGCAACCAACGACAGGGACCTAATTCACCCCTCCACTTT. Its translation is CASNQRQGPNSPLHF.

The chain couples TRBV19 to TRBJ2-5; TRBD2 might be the D (6 bases). Trimming pared 4 bases from V and 2 bases from J, leaving 14 bases between. CDR3 size: 15 residues. Germline loops: CDR1 LNHDA, CDR2 SQIVND (reference sequence). The CDR3 bases are TGTGCCAGTAGTAACCTAAGGGCGGGGCAAGAGACCCAGTACTTC. Its protein product is CASSNLRAGQETQYF.

V usage is TRBV2 and J usage is TRBJ2-3; a weak D match, TRBD2 (6 bases). V lost 2 bases and J 7 bases, leaving 10 bases between the germline ends. Germline loops: CDR1 SNHLY, CDR2 FYNNEI. The CDR3 totals 13 residues. The CDR3 sequence: CASSENSGHTQYF. CDR3 in DNA: TGTGCCAGCAGTGAAAATAGCGGTCATACGCAGTATTTT.

V usage is TRBV7-9 and J usage is TRBJ2-1; 11 nucleotides line up with TRBD1. Germline V gives CDR1 SEHNR, CDR2 FQNEAQ (reference sequence). The V segment lost 3 bases and the J segment 9 bases; nucleotides outside the gene matches: 4. The CDR3 is 14 amino acids. The CDR3 loop is CASSLDRGQGEQFF. CDR3 in DNA: TGTGCCAGCAGCTTGGACAGGGGGCAGGGTGAGCAGTTCTTC. The entire variable domain, with the rest obtained from reference TRBV7-9 and TRBJ2-1, is as follows: DTGVSQNPRHKITKRGQNVTFRCDPISEHNRLYWYRQTLGQGPEFLTYFQNEAQLEKSRLLSDRFSAERPKGSFSTLEIQRTEQGDSAMYLCASSLDRGQGEQFFGPGTRLTVL.

This rearrangement joins TRBV7-9 to TRBJ1-5; 7 bases match TRBD1. V lost 5 bases and J lost 3; bases outside the gene matches: 4. There are 14 residues in the CDR3. Germline V lookup: CDR1 SEHNR, CDR2 FQNEAQ (reference sequence). The CDR3 is CASSGQDFNQPQHF. The CDR3 nucleotides are TGTGCCAGCAGCGGACAGGACTTCAATCAGCCCCAGCATTTT.

V usage is TRBV13 and J usage is TRBJ2-2, with D perhaps TRBD2 (6 bases). Germline V CDR1 and CDR2: PRHDT, FYEKMQ (reference sequence). There are 14 residues in the CDR3. Trimming took off 5 bases at V and 5 bases at J, with 12 bases between the two ends. CDR3 amino acids: CASSPGLRTGELFF. The DNA for the CDR3 is TGTGCCAGCAGCCCGGGACTCAGAACCGGGGAGCTGTTTTTT.